This T cell receptor (beta chain) is drawn from a study of blood T cell repertoires in COVID-19. As for the study in general: Acute-phase and convalescent COVID-19 samples originated in the United States, Italy and Spain.

The CDR3 consists of 13 residues. Trimming pared 5 bases from V and 5 bases from J, leaving 10 bases between. CDR1 and CDR2 from the germline V gene are MNHEY and SVGAGI. Source study methods: Researchers report that nucleated cell counts were estimated from reference gene primer amplification. Sequenced by immunoSEQ multiplex PCR; TCRdb stores in-frame clones only, minus some. The DNA was the basis for D and trimming; V, J and clone size are from that table. The sample has 95,000 to 150,000 clones; over 60% are singletons. The receptor was isolated from a man aged 40-50 years with active or convalescent COVID-19. The rearrangement links TRBV6-5 to TRBJ1-5; possible D gene TRBD1, 5 bases. Source material: peripheral blood. In DNA, the CDR3 is TGTGCCAGCAGTAGGGGTCCCCATCAGCCCCAGCATTTT. Its translation: CASSRGPHQPQHF.